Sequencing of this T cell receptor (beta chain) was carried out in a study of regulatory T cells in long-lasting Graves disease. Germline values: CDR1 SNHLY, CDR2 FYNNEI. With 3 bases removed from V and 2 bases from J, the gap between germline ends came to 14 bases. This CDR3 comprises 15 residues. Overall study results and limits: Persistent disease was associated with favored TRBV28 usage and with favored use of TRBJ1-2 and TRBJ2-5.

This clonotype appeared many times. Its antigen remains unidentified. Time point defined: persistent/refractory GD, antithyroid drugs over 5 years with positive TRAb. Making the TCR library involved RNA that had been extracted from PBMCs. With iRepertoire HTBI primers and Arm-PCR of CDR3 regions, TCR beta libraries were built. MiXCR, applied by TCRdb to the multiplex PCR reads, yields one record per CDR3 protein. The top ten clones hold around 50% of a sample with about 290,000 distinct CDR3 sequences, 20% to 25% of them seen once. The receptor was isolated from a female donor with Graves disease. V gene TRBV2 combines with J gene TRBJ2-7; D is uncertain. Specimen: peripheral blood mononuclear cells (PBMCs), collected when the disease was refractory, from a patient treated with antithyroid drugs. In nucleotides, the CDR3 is TGTGCCAGCAGTGATCCCCCAGGAGACCCCTACGAGCAGTACTTC. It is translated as CASSDPPGDPYEQYF.